The text below deals with one TCR beta chain. As originally analysed: Nucleated cell number was recorded as an estimate derived from reference gene primer amplification. The method was immunoSEQ multiplex PCR; TCRdb's version includes in-frame clones alone and lacks a portion of them. V and J calls and clone size follow that table, whereas D and trimming were derived from the DNA. The sample has under 75,000 clones; roughly 73% are singletons. CDR1 is SGHDT and CDR2 is YYEEEE in the germline V gene. V lost 2 bases, J lost 0 bases, and 7 bases stayed unmatched. The CDR3 is 17 amino acids. This record comes from a study of blood T cell repertoires in COVID-19. Looking at the study overall: The samples span acute and convalescent COVID-19 from the United States, Italy and Spain.

The sequencing sample was made of peripheral blood. This TCR was sampled from an older woman with acute or convalescent COVID-19. The rearrangement links TRBV5-6 to TRBJ1-5; 8 nucleotides match TRBD1. The CDR3 here is CASSFGQGLYSNQPQHF. CDR3 coding DNA: TGTGCCAGCAGCTTCGGACAGGGACTTTATAGCAATCAGCCCCAGCATTTT.